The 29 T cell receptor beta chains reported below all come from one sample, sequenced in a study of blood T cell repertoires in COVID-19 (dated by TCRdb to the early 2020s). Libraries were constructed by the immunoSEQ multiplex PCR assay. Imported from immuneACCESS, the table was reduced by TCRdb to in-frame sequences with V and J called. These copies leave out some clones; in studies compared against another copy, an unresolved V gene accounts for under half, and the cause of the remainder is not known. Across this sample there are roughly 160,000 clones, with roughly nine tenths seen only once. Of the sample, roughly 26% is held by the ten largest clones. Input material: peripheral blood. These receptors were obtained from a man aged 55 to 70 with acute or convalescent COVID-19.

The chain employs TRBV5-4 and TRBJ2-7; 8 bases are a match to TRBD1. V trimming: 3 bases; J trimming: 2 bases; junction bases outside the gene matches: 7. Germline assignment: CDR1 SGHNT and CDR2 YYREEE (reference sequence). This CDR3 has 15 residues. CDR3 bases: TGTGCCAGCAGCTGGCGGACAGGGCCCGCCTACGAGCAGTACTTC. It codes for CASSWRTGPAYEQYF.

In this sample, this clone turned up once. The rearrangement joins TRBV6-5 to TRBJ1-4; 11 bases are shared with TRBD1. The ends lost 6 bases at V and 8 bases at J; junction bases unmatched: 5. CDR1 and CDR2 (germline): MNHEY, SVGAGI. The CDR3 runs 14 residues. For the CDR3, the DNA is TGTGCCAGCAGCTCGAGGGACAGGGGGGAAAAACTGTTTTTT. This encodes CASSSRDRGEKLFF.

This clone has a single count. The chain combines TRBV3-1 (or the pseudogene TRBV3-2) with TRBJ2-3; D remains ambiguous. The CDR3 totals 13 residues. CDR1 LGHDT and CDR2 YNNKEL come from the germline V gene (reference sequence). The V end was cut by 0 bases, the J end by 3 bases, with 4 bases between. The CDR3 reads CASSQDATDTQYF. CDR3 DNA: TGTGCCAGCAGCCAAGATGCGACAGATACGCAGTATTTT.

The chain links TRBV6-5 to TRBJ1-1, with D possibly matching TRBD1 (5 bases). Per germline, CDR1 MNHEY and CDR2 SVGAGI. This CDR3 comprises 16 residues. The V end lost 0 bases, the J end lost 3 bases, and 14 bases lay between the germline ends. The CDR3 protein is CASSYSNNPGDTEAFF. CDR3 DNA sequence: TGTGCCAGCAGTTACTCGAACAACCCGGGGGACACTGAAGCTTTCTTT.

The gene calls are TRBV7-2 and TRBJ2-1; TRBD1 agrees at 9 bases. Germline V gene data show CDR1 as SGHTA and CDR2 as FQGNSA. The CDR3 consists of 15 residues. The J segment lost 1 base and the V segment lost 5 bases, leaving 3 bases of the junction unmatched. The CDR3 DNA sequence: TGTGCCAGCAGCCCGACAGGGGGGTCCTACAATGAGCAGTTCTTC. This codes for CASSPTGGSYNEQFF.

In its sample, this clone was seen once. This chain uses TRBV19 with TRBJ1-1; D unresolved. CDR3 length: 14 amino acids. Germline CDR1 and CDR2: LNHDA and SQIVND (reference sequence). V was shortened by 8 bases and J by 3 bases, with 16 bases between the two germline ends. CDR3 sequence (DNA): TGTGCCAGTGCCCCCACGGGTCGGTACACTGAAGCTTTCTTT. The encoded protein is CASAPTGRYTEAFF.

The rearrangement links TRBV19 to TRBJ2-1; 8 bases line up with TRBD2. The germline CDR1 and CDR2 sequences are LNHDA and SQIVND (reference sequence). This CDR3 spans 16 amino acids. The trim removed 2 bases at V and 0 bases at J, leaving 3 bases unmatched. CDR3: CASSILLADSYNEQFF. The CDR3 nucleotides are TGTGCCAGTAGTATATTACTAGCGGACTCCTACAATGAGCAGTTCTTC.

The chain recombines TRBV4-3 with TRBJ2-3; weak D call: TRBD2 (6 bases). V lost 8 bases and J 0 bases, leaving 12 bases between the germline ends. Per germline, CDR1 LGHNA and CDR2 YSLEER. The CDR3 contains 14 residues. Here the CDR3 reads CASPPGVSTDTQYF. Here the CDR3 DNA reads TGCGCCAGCCCACCGGGGGTTAGCACAGATACGCAGTATTTT.

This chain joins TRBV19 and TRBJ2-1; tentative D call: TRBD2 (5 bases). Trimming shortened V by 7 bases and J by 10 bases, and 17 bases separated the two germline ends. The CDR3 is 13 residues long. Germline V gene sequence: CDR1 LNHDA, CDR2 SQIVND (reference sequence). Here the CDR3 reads CASTTGDSREQFF. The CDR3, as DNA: TGTGCCAGTACCACCGGGGATAGCAGGGAGCAGTTCTTC.

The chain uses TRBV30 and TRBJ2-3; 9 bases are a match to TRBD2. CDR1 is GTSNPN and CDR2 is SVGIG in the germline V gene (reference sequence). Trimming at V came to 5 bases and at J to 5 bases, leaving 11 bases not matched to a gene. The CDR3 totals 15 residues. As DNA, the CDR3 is TGTGCCTGGGGGACTAGCCCGGAATCACAAGATACGCAGTATTTT. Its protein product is CAWGTSPESQDTQYF.

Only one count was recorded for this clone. The CDR3: CAGSGRAGDEQFF. In DNA form, the CDR3 reads TGTGCCGGTAGCGGGAGGGCCGGAGATGAGCAGTTCTTC. The chain combines TRBV2 with TRBJ2-1; the match to TRBD2 covers 11 bases. This CDR3 spans 13 amino acids. The V gene's germline CDR1 is SNHLY and CDR2 FYNNEI. V was pared by 11 bases and J by 8 bases, with 8 bases of the junction left unmatched.

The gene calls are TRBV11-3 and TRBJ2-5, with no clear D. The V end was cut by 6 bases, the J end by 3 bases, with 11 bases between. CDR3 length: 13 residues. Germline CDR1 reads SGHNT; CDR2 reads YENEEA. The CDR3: CASSPANEETQYF. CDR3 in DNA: TGTGCCAGCAGTCCAGCGAACGAAGAGACCCAGTACTTC.

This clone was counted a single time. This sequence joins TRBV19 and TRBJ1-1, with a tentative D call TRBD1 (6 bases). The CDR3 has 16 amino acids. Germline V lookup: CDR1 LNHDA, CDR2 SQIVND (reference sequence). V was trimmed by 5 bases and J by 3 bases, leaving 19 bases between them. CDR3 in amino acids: CASSGTGSSWDTEAFF. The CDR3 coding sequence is TGTGCCAGTAGTGGAACAGGGTCGAGCTGGGACACTGAAGCTTTCTTT.

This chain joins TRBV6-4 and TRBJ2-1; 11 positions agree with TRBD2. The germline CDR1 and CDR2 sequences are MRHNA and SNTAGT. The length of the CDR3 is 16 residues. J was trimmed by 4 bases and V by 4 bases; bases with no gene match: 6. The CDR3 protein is CASSVSIAGGYNEQFF. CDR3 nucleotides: TGTGCCAGCAGTGTTTCGATAGCGGGAGGGTACAATGAGCAGTTCTTC.

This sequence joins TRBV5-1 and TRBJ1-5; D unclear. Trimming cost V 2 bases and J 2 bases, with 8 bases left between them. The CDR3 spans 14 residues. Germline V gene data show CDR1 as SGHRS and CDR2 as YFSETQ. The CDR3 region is CASSFPGGNQPQHF. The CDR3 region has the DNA TGCGCCAGCAGCTTCCCCGGTGGCAATCAGCCCCAGCATTTT.

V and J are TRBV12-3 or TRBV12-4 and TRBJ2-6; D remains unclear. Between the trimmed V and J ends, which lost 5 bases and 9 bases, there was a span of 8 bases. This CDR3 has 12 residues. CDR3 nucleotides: TGTGCCAGCAGTCCCTCAGGCAACGTCCTGACTTTC. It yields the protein CASSPSGNVLTF.

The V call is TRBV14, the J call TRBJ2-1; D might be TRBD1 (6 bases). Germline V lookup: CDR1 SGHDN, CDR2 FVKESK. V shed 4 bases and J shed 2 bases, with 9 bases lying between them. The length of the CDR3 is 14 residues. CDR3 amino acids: CASSPGAPYNEQFF. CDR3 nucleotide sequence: TGTGCCAGCAGCCCAGGGGCGCCCTACAATGAGCAGTTCTTC.

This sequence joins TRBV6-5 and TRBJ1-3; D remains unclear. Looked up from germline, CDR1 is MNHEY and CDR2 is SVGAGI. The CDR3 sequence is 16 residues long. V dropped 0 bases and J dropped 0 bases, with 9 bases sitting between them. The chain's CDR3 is CASSYSILSSGNTIYF. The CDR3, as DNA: TGTGCCAGCAGTTACTCGATCCTAAGCTCTGGAAACACCATATATTTT.

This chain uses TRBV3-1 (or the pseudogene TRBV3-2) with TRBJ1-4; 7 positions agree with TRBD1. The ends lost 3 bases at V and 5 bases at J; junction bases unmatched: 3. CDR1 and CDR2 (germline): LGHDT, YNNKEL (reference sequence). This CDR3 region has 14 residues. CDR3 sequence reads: CASSHRDRNEKLFF. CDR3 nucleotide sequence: TGTGCCAGCAGCCACCGGGACAGAAATGAAAAACTGTTTTTT.

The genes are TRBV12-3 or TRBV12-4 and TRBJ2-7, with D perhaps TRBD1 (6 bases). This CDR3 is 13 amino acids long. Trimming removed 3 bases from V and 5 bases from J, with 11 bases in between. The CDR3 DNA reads TGTGCCAGCAGTTTTCAGGGGCTGGACGAGCAGTACTTC. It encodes CASSFQGLDEQYF.

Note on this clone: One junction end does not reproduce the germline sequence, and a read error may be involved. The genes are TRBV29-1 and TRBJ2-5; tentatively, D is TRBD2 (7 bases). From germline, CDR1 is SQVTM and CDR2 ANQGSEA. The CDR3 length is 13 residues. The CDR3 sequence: CSFDVGGGETQYF. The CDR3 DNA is TGCAGCTTTGACGTGGGAGGGGGAGAGACCCAGTACTTC.

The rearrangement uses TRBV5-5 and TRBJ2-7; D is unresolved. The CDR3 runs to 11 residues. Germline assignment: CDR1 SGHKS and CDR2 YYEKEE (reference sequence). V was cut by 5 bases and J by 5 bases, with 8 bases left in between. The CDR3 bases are TGTGCCAGCAGGCAAGCGCACGAGCAGTACGTC. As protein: CASRQAHEQYV.

For the CDR3, the DNA is TGCGCCAGCAGCCCGAACGACAGAAGTTGCTACGAGCAGTACGTC. Translation gives CASSPNDRSCYEQYV. The V and J genes are TRBV5-1 and TRBJ2-7; possible D gene TRBD1, 5 bases. The CDR3 totals 15 residues. V lost 4 bases to trimming and J lost 3 bases, with 17 bases between them. In germline, CDR1 is SGHRS, CDR2 YFSETQ.

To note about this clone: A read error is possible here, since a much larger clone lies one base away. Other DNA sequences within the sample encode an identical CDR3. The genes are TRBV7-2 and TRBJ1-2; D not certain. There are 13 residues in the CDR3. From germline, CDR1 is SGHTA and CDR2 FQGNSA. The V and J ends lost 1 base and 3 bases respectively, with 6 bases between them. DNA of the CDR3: TGTGCCAGCAGCTTAGGCACGGACTATGGCTACACCTTC. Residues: CASSLGTDYGYTF.

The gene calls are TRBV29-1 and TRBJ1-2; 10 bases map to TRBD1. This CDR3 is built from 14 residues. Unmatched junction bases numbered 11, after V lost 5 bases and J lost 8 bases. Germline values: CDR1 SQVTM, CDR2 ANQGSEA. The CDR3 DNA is TGCAGCGTTCGGGGACAGGGGATTTCGGGCGGCTACACCTTC. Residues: CSVRGQGISGGYTF.

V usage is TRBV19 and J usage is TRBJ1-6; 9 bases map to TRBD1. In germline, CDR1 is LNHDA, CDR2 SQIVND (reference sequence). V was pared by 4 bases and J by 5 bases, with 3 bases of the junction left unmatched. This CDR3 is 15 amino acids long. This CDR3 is CASSTGTGNNSPLHF. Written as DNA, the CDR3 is TGTGCCAGTAGTACCGGGACAGGGAATAATTCACCCCTCCACTTT.

The CDR3 protein is CASSLGQDVGYTF. The CDR3 DNA reads TGTGCCAGCAGCTTGGGACAGGACGTTGGCTACACCTTC. The gene calls are TRBV11-2 and TRBJ1-2; TRBD1 matches 8 bases. The CDR3 loop spans 13 amino acids. CDR1 and CDR2 (germline): SGHAT, FQNNGV. V shed 3 bases and J 7 bases; nucleotides not matched to a gene: 4.

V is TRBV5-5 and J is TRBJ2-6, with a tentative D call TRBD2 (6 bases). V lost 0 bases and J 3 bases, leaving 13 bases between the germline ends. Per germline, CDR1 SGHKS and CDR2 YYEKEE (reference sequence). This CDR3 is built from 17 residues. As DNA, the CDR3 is TGTGCCAGCAGCTTGGACGGGGGAGTACGTGGGGCCAACGTCCTGACTTTC. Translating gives CASSLDGGVRGANVLTF.

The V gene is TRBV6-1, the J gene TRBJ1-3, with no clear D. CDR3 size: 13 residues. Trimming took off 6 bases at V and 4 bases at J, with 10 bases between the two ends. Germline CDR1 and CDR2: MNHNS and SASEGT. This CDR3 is CASRDHSGNTIYF. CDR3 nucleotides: TGTGCCAGCAGGGATCATAGCGGAAACACCATATATTTT.